In its sample, the clone carrying this TCR beta chain was seen a few times. Its antigen is still unknown. The CDR3 spans 15 residues. Germline lookup yields CDR1 SGHTA and CDR2 FQGNSA. With V trimmed by 6 bases and J by 3 bases, 6 bases remained unmatched. MiXCR, run by TCRdb on the 5' RACE reads, gives a single entry per CDR3 protein. The sample holds a few hundred thousand distinct CDR3 sequences; roughly 23% are singletons and the top ten take about 12%. This record comes from a study of T-cell memory formation after mild COVID-19. Study details: Across donors, TCR clusters were largely donor specific.

Study-level findings and limits: Contracting CD4+ clones were located mainly in CM and EM, and CD8+ clones in EMRA. Clones that shrank (day 15 to 85) were balanced CD4/CD8, whereas later expanders leaned CD4+. That cross-reactive memory joined was suggested by some responding clones appearing in pre-infection memory.

The specimen sequenced was PBMCs or a T cell subset sorted from them (not recorded which). The TCR was taken from an adult woman who had mild COVID-19 (a few samples of this study predate the infection). Cell type and time point are not known. The chain links TRBV7-2 to TRBJ2-1; 9 bases match TRBD1. The CDR3, as DNA: TGTGCCAGCAGTTCCGGGACAGGGATCTACAATGAGCAGTTCTTC. It specifies CASSSGTGIYNEQFF.